Only one count was recorded for the clone carrying this TCR beta chain. Its antigen is not identified. Researchers ran the PCR with 60 Vbeta and 13 Jbeta primers. This table comes from immunoSEQ multiplex PCR, and its TCRdb copy is limited to in-frame clones, with some not included. Among some 140,000 clones listed, 80% were seen once. This record comes from a study of cytomegalovirus exposure and HLA in healthy donors. Study outcomes and limitations: Near-uniform donor sequencing depth was presumed by presence/absence analyses.

The source material was PBMCs. The TCR sequence derives from a middle-aged woman in good health and CMV-seropositive.

The CDR3 nucleotides read TGTGCCAGCAGCCATGGGGACAGGGGTAGCAATCAGCCCCAGCATTTT. Its translation is CASSHGDRGSNQPQHF. J is TRBJ1-5 and V is TRBV28, with 10 bases aligning to TRBD1. CDR3 size: 16 residues. Trimming removed 6 bases from V and 0 bases from J; junction bases left unmatched: 5. CDR1 is MDHEN, CDR2 SYDVKM, per germline.